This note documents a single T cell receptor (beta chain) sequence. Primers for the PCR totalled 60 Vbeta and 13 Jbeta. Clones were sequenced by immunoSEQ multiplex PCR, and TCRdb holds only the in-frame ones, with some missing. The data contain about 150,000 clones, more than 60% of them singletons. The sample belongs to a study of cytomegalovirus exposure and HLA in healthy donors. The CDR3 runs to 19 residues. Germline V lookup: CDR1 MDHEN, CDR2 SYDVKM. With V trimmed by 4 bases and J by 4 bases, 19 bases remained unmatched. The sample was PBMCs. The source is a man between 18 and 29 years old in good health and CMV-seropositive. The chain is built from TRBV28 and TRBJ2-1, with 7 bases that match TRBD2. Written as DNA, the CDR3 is TGTGCCAGCAGTTCTCTGTCCCGGGCTAGCGGATGGAGATACAATGAGCAGTTCTTC. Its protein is CASSSLSRASGWRYNEQFF.